The clone carrying this T cell receptor beta chain has a handful of counts. Looked up from germline, CDR1 is MNHEY and CDR2 is SMNVEV (reference sequence). CDR3 length: 14 amino acids. The V gene end was trimmed by 8 bases and the J gene end by 5 bases; junction bases not matched to a gene: 10. This sample is drawn from a study of regulatory T cells in long-lasting Graves disease. Time point of the sample: persistent/refractory GD, antithyroid drugs over 5 years with positive TRAb. Following extraction of RNA from PBMCs, that RNA was used to make the TCR library. Sequencing libraries for TCR beta were prepared with iRepertoire HTBI primers and Arm-PCR of CDR3 regions. A single record per CDR3 protein comes from TCRdb applying MiXCR to the multiplex PCR reads. The sample lists 450,000 or so distinct CDR3 sequences, 22% seen once, with over 10% in the top ten.

This TCR came from a female donor with Graves disease. The input for sequencing was peripheral blood mononuclear cells (PBMCs), taken when the disease was refractory, from a patient treated with antithyroid drugs. The V gene is TRBV27, the J gene TRBJ2-7, with 9 bases that match TRBD2. The CDR3 DNA sequence: TGTGCCAGCGCGGGGGGGGCGAATAACCACGAGCAGTACTTC. Translated, it gives CASAGGANNHEQYF.